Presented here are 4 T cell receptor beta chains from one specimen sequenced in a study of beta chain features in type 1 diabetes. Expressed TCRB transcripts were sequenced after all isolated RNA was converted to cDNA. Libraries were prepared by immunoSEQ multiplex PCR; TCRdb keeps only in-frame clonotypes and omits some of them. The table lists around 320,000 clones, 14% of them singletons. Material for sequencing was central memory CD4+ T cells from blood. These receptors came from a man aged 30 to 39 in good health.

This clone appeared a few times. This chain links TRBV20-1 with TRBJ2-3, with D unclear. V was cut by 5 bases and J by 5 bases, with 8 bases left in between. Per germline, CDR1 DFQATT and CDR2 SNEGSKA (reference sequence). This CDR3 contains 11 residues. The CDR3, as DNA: TGCAGTGCTCCAAAGGTAGATACGCAGTATTTT. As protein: CSAPKVDTQYF.

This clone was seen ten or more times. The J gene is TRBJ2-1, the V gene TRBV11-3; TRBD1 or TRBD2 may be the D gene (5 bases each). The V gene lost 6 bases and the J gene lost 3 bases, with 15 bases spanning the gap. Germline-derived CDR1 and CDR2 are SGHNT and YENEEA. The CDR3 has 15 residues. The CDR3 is CASSFEGRVYNEQFF. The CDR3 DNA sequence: TGTGCCAGCAGTTTCGAGGGCAGGGTCTACAATGAGCAGTTCTTC.

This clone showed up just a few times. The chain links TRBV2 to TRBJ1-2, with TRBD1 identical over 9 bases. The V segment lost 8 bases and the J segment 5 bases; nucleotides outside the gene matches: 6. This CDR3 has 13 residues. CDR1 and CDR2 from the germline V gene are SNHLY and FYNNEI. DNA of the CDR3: TGTGCCAGCGGCCGGGACAGGGATTATGGCTACACCTTC. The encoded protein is CASGRDRDYGYTF.

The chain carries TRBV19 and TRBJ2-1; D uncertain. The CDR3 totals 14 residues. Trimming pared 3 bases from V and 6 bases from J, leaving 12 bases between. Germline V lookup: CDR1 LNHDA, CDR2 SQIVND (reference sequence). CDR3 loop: CASSIPPNGNEQFF. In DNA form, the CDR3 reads TGTGCCAGTAGTATCCCACCGAACGGCAATGAGCAGTTCTTC.